This T cell receptor beta chain was sequenced for a study of CD8+CD57+ T cells in acquired aplastic anemia. Study at large: The sorted CD4+ and CD8+ cells yielded an average roughly 3 ug of DNA. Study-wide results and caveats: In CD8+ cells, Simpson's diversity showed no significant difference between patients and controls.

Genomic DNA constituted the template upon which TCR beta VDJ and CDR3 profiling was performed. One entry per CDR3 protein results from TCRdb running MiXCR on the reads. Of hundreds of thousands of distinct CDR3 sequences in the sample, roughly 82% are singletons; the top ten hold approximately 40%. CDR3 length: 15 residues. The germline CDR1 and CDR2 sequences are SGHVS and FQNEAQ. Trimming took off 9 bases at V and 4 bases at J, with 19 bases between the two ends. Previously, flow cytometry had revealed CD8+CD57+ cell expansion in the patients chosen for sequencing. Comments on this clonotype: Its specificity is not known.

The chain has TRBV7-8 and TRBJ2-1; D is possibly TRBD1 (5 bases). The sample comprised sorted CD4+, CD8+, or CD8+CD57+ T cells (not recorded which) from PBMCs. The source is a human donor with aplastic anemia. CDR3: CASSIARAGYNEQFF. The CDR3 nucleotides read TGTGCCAGTAGTATAGCTAGGGCAGGGTACAATGAGCAGTTCTTC.